The clone carrying this TCR beta chain showed up just once. This record comes from a study of blood T cell repertoires in COVID-19. Authors' processing steps: How many nucleated cells were present was estimated from reference gene primer amplification. Profiling relied on immunoSEQ multiplex PCR, and the TCRdb table lists in-frame clones only, not all of them. V, J and clone size are those of that table, while D and trimming were read from the DNA. This sample yields fewer than 300,000 clones, of which 70% to 90% are seen a single time; approximately 12% belongs to the top ten. Per germline, CDR1 LNHDA and CDR2 SQIVND (reference sequence). V shed 3 bases and J shed 0 bases, with 12 bases lying between them. The length of the CDR3 is 16 residues.

Input material: peripheral blood. V and J are TRBV19 and TRBJ1-3; D ambiguous. The origin of this receptor is a woman younger than 45 with COVID-19, enrolled during active disease. The CDR3 region has the DNA TGTGCCAGTAGTATTGGTGCGATACCCTCTGGAAACACCATATATTTT. Its protein is CASSIGAIPSGNTIYF.